This T cell receptor (beta chain) was obtained from a study of control samples from healthy donors and cancer patients. Germline trimming cut 4 bases from V and 5 bases from J; bases unmatched to any gene: 3. Germline V gene sequence: CDR1 ENHRY, CDR2 SYGVKD. This CDR3 has 13 amino acids. Only in-frame clones appear in the TCRdb table, and some are missing; sequencing was by immunoSEQ multiplex PCR. Altogether 20,000 to 25,000 clones are present, roughly 84% being singletons, with the ten largest covering under 35%. The receptor was derived from a man aged 55 to 70 with head and neck cancer. Material: PBMCs. The chain employs TRBV10-3 and TRBJ1-1; 8 nucleotides agree with TRBD1. This CDR3 is CAISADRATEAFF. The CDR3 DNA reads TGTGCCATCAGTGCGGACAGGGCGACTGAAGCTTTCTTT.